This T cell receptor beta chain was profiled in a study of CD8 T cells in Susac syndrome. Background on the study: Among the sequenced Susac syndrome patients, over five had active disease while eight or nine were in remission. Patients with Susac syndrome were therapy-naive, on corticosteroids, or on intravenous immunoglobulin alone at the time that blood was drawn.

The CDR3 is made up of 19 amino acids. Germline values: CDR1 MDHEN, CDR2 SYDVKM. Losses at the gene ends were 2 bases for V and 9 bases for J; bases not matched to a gene: 15. Findings of the study overall: Across the total CD8+ repertoires, fewer than 20 Susac-specific public clones were detected, and across the CD8+ TEMRA repertoires, several such clones were detected.

Concerning this clonotype: Its antigen is as yet unknown.

RNA totalling about 0.5 to 1 ug underwent reverse transcription with random hexamers. Amplification of TCR beta CDR3 by immunoSEQ multiplex PCR spanned 54 Vbeta and 13 Jbeta. TCRdb re-called the immunoSEQ multiplex PCR reads with MiXCR, one entry per CDR3 protein. This sample yields about 140,000 distinct CDR3 sequences, of which 95% are seen a single time; roughly 0.2% belongs to the top ten. The clonotype originates from a human donor with Susac syndrome. The source material was CD8+ T cells from PBMCs. The chain combines TRBV28 with TRBJ2-1; TRBD2 agrees at 14 bases. Here the CDR3 DNA reads TGTGCCAGCAGTTTAGGATACGGGCCGGGACTAGCGGGAGAAGGTGAGCAGTTCTTC. This gives the protein CASSLGYGPGLAGEGEQFF.